This TCR beta chain was identified during a study of blood T cell repertoires in COVID-19. Background on the study: Specimens from acute and convalescent COVID-19 originated in the United States, Italy and Spain.

Followed longitudinally, the Seattle patients had been enrolled during active infection. In the source study's methods: By means of reference gene primer amplification, nucleated cell counts were estimated. Produced via immunoSEQ multiplex PCR; TCRdb's table is partial and in-frame only. V and J calls and clone size are those listed in that table; D and trimming were worked out from the DNA. Found here are about 160,000 clones, around 82% of them singletons; the top ten hold around 7%. CDR1 and CDR2 from the germline V gene are SGHRS and YFSETQ. The CDR3 sequence is 14 residues long. Germline trimming cut 4 bases from V and 6 bases from J; bases unmatched to any gene: 9.

The TCR originated in a woman in her thirties or forties with COVID-19, enrolled during active disease. V and J are TRBV5-1 and TRBJ1-2, with 7 bases that match TRBD1. The sample was peripheral blood. CDR3 coding DNA: TGCGCCAGCAGCCCCCGGGACACAGGGGATGGCTACACCTTC. Encoded protein: CASSPRDTGDGYTF.